The sample holds a few counts of the clone carrying this T cell receptor beta chain. A single record per CDR3 protein comes from TCRdb applying MiXCR to the 5' RACE reads. The table shows some 560,000 distinct CDR3 sequences, with roughly 17% occurring only once. Germline-derived CDR1 and CDR2 are SNHLY and FYNNEI. The ends were cut back, 7 bases at V and 0 bases at J, with 10 bases in the middle. The CDR3 runs to 14 residues. The sample originates from a study of T cells after yellow fever vaccination. The V call is TRBV2, the J call TRBJ1-5; D gene uncertain. The clonotype comes from a man between 18 and 29 years old who received the YFV17D yellow fever vaccine. The sequencing used PBMCs, collected 5 days after the first yellow fever vaccination. The chain's CDR3 is CASTTTNSNQPQHF. DNA of the CDR3: TGTGCCAGCACGACAACTAATAGCAATCAGCCCCAGCATTTT.